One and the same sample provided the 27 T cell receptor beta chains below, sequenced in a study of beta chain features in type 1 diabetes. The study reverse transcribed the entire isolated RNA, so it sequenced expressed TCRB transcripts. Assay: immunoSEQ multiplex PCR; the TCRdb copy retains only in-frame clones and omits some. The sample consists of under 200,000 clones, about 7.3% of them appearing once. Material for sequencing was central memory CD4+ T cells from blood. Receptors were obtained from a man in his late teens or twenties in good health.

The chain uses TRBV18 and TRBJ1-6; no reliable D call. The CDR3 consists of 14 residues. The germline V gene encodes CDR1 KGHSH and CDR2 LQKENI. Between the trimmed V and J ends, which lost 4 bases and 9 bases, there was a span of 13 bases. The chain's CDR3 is CASSQTTGISPLHF. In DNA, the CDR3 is TGTGCCAGCTCACAGACCACGGGAATTTCACCCCTCCACTTT.

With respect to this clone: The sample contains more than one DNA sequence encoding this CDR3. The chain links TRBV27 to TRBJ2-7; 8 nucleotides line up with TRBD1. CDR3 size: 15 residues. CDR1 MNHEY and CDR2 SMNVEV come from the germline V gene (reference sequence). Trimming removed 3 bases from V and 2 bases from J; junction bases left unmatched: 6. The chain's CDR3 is CASSLRQGRPYEQYF. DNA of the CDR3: TGTGCCAGCAGTTTGCGACAGGGGCGTCCCTACGAGCAGTACTTC.

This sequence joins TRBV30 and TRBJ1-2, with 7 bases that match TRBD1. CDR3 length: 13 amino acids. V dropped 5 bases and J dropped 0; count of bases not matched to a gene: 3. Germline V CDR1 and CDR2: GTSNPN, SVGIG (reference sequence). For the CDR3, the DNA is TGTGCCTGGTCACAGGGGACTAACTATGGCTACACCTTC. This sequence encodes CAWSQGTNYGYTF.

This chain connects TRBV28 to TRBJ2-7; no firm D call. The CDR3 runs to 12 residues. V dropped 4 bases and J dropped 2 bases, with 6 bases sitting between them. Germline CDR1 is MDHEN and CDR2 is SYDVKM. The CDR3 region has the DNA TGTGCCAGCAGTTCCGACACCTACGAGCAGTACTTC. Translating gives CASSSDTYEQYF.

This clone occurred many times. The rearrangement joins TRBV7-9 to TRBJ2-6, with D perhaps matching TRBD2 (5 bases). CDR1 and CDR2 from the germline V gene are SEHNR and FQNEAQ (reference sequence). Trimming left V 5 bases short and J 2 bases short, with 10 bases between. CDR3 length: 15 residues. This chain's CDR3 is CASSAEGAGANVLTF. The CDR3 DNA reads TGTGCCAGCAGCGCCGAGGGAGCTGGGGCCAACGTCCTGACTTTC.

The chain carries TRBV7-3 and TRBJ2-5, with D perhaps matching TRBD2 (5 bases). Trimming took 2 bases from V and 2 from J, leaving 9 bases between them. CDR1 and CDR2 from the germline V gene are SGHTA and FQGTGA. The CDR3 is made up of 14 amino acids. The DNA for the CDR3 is TGTGCCAGCAGCTTACAAAGCGGACAAGAGACCCAGTACTTC. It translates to CASSLQSGQETQYF.

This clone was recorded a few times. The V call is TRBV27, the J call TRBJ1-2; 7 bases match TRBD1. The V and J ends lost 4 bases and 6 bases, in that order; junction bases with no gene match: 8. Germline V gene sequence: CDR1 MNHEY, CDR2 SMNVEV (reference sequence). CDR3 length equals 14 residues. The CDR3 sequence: CASSSTGTLNGYTF. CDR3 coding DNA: TGTGCCAGCAGTTCGACAGGGACTTTAAATGGCTACACCTTC.

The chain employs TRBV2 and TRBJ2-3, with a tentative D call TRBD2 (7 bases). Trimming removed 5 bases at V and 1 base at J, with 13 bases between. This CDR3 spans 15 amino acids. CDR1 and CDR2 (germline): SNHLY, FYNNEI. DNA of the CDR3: TGTGCCAGCAGTCTAGGGGGGGCGCGCACAGATACGCAGTATTTT. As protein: CASSLGGARTDTQYF.

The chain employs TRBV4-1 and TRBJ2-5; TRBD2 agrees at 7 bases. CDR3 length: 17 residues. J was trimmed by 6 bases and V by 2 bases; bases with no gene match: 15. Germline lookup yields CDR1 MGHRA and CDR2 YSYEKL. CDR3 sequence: CASSQSRTWDGRQTQYF. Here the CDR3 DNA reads TGCGCCAGCAGCCAAAGCCGTACTTGGGACGGGAGGCAGACCCAGTACTTC.

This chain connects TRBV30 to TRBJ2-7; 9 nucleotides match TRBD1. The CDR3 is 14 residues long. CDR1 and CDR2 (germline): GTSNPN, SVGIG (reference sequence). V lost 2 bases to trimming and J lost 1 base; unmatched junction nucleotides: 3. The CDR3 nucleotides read TGTGCCTGGAGTACAGGGGGCTCGTCCTACGAGCAGTACTTC. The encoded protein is CAWSTGGSSYEQYF.

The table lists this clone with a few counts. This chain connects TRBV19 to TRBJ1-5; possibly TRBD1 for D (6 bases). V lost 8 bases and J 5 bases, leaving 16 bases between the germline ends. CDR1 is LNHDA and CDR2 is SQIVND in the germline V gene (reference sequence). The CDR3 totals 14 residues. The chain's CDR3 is CASSSNRAYQPQHF. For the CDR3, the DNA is TGTGCCAGTTCCTCGAACAGGGCCTATCAGCCCCAGCATTTT.

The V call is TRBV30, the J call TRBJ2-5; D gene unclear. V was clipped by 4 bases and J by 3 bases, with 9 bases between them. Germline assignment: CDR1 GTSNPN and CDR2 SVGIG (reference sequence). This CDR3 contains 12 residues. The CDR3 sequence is CAWTEKEETQYF. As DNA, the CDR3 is TGTGCCTGGACGGAGAAAGAAGAGACCCAGTACTTC.

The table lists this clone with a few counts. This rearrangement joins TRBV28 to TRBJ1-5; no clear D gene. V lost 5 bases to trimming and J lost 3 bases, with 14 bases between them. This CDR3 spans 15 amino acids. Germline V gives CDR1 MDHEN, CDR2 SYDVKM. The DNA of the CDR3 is TGTGCCAGCAGTACCAGAACCATTGTCAATCAGCCCCAGCATTTT. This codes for CASSTRTIVNQPQHF.

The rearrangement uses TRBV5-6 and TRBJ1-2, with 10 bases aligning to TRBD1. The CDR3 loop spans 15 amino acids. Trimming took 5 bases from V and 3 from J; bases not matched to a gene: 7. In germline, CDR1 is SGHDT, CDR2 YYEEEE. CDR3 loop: CASRKPGQGYYGYTF. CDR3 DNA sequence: TGTGCCAGCAGAAAACCGGGACAGGGGTACTATGGCTACACCTTC.

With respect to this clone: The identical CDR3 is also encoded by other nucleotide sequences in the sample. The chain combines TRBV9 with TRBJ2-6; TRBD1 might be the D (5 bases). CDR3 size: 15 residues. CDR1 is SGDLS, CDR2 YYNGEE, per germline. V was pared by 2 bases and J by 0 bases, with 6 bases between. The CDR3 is CASSVQGSGANVLTF. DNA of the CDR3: TGTGCCAGCAGCGTCCAGGGCTCTGGGGCCAACGTCCTGACTTTC.

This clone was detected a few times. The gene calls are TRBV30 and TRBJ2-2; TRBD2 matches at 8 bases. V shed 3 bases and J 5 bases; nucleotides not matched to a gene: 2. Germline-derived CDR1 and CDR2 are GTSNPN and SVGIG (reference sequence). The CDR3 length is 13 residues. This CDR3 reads CAWRRLATGELFF. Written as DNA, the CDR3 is TGTGCCTGGAGACGACTAGCGACCGGGGAGCTGTTTTTT.

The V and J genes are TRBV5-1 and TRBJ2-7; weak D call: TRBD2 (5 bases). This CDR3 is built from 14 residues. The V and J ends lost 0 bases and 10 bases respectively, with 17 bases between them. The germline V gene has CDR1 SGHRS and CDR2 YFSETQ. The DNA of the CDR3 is TGCGCCAGCAGCTTGGGGACCCGAGCGACGGGACAGTACTTC. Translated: CASSLGTRATGQYF.

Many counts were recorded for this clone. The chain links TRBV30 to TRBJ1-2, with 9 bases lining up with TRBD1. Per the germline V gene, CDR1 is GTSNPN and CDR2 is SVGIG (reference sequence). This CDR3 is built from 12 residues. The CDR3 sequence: CAILGTGYGYTF. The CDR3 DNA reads TGTGCGATCCTCGGGACAGGGTATGGCTACACCTTC.

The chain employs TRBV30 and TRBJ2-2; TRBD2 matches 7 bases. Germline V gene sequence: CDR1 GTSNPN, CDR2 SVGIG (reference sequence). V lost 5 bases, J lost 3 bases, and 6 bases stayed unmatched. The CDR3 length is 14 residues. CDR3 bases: TGTGCCTGGGATAGCGGGTTCGACACCGGGGAGCTGTTTTTT. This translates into CAWDSGFDTGELFF.

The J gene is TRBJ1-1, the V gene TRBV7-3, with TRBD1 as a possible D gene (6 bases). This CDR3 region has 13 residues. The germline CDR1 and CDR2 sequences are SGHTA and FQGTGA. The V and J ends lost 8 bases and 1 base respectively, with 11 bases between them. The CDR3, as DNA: TGTGCCAGCGCACAGGGACCGAACACTGAAGCTTTCTTT. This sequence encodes CASAQGPNTEAFF.

The CDR3 region is CASSLGRGSSGRKAGELFF. Here the CDR3 DNA reads TGTGCCAGCAGCTTAGGACGGGGTTCTAGCGGGAGGAAGGCCGGGGAGCTGTTTTTT. The chain combines TRBV11-2 with TRBJ2-2, with 11 bases matching TRBD2. The CDR3 extends over 19 amino acids. With V trimmed by 1 base and J by 6 bases, 13 bases remained unmatched. The germline gives CDR1 SGHAT, CDR2 FQNNGV.

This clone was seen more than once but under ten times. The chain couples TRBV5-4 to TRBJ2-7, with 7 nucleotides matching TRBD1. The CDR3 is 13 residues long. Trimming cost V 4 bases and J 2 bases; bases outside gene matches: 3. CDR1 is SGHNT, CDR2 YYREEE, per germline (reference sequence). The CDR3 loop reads CASSPDRAYEQYF. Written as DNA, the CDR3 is TGTGCCAGCAGCCCCGACAGGGCCTACGAGCAGTACTTC.

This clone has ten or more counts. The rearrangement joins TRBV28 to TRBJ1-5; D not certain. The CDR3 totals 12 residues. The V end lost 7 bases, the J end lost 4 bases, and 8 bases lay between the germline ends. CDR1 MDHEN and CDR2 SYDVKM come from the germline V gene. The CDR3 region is CASTPANQPQHF. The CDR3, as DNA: TGTGCCAGCACCCCAGCGAATCAGCCCCAGCATTTT.

The CDR3 here is CASSRDRANTEAFF. The CDR3 DNA is TGTGCCAGCAGCCGGGACAGGGCCAACACTGAAGCTTTCTTT. The chain joins TRBV7-9 to TRBJ1-1; 9 bases are a match to TRBD1. The CDR3 has 14 residues. Germline-derived CDR1 and CDR2 are SEHNR and FQNEAQ (reference sequence). The junction had 3 bases not matched to a gene; V was cut back by 5 bases and J by 2 bases.

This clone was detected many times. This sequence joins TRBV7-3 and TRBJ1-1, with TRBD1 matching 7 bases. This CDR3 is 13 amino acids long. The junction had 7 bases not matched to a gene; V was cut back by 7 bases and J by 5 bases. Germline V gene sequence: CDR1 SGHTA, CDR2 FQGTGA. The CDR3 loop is CASTEGAGTEAFF. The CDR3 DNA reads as TGTGCCAGCACGGAGGGGGCGGGTACTGAAGCTTTCTTT.

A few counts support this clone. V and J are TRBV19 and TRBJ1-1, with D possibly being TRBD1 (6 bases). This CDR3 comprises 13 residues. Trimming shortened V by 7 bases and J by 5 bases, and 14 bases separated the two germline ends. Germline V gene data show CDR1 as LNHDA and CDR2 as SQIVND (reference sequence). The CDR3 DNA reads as TGTGCCAGTACCAACTACAGGGAGACTGAAGCTTTCTTT. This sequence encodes CASTNYRETEAFF.

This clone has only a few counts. The CDR3 loop is CASSEQGSTYEQYF. Here the CDR3 DNA reads TGTGCCAGCAGTGAGCAGGGATCAACCTACGAGCAGTACTTC. This chain joins TRBV25-1 and TRBJ2-7; tentatively, D is TRBD1 (5 bases). The germline V gene has CDR1 MGHDK and CDR2 SYGVNS. CDR3 length: 14 residues. The V and J ends lost 3 bases and 2 bases respectively, with 11 bases between them.